This TCR beta chain was documented in a study of blood T cell repertoires in COVID-19. Study details: Both acute and convalescent COVID-19 samples were obtained from the United States, Italy and Spain. Sources were T cells, B-cell-depleted T cells, or PBMCs; the material itself was cDNA or gDNA.

In the original analysis: Amplification of reference gene primers provided the estimated nucleated cell counts. Assay: immunoSEQ multiplex PCR; the TCRdb copy retains only in-frame clones and omits some. That table supplies the V and J calls and clone size; D and trimming were determined from the DNA. Here the sample spans some 670,000 clones, 80% to 90% being singletons. Deletions cut 6 bases from V and 4 bases from J, with 15 bases between. Germline CDR1 is MNHEY and CDR2 is SMNVEV (reference sequence). The CDR3 extends over 14 amino acids. The V call is TRBV27, the J call TRBJ1-2; D remains ambiguous. The TCR sequence derives from a woman between 18 and 29 years old with acute or convalescent COVID-19. The sequenced material came from peripheral blood. The CDR3 DNA reads TGTGCCAGCAGCCCGGTTGAGAGTCTCTATGGCTACACCTTC. Encoded protein: CASSPVESLYGYTF.